This is a list of T cell receptor beta chains from one sample in a study of CD8 T cells in Susac syndrome. TCRdb used MiXCR to reprocess the immunoSEQ multiplex PCR reads, holding one entry per CDR3 protein. The data hold under 200,000 distinct CDR3 sequences, with approximately 93% observed a single time. Sequencing was carried out using CD4+ T cells from PBMCs. These receptors were obtained from a human donor in good health. Both conserved end residues are part of each CDR3. A D gene is named only where the DNA matches it firmly. Size tells how often a clone was seen (once, few, many) or the class of an expanded clone, and some rows leave it out.

v_call	d_call	clone_size	j_call	cdr3_nt	cdr3_aa
TRBV7-8	NA	NA	TRBJ1-4	TGTGCCAGCAGCTCCACAGGGAGAGCAACTAATGAAAAACTGTTTTTT	CASSSTGRATNEKLFF
TRBV19	NA	NA	TRBJ2-2	TGTGCCAGTAGTGTAGGGCGTACTACCGGGGAGCTGTTTTTT	CASSVGRTTGELFF
TRBV20-1	NA	NA	TRBJ2-4	TGCAGTGCTACTGGCGGTGACAGGCCCCATGACATTCAGTACTTC	CSATGGDRPHDIQYF
TRBV14	NA	NA	TRBJ1-6	TGTGCCAGCAGCCAAGACGTGCTGCGTCCGACACCCCTCCACTTT	CASSQDVLRPTPLHF
TRBV7-3	NA	once	TRBJ2-1	TGTGCCAGCAGCTTATTGGCGGGCAATGAGCAGTTCTTC	CASSLLAGNEQFF
TRBV4-3	NA	NA	TRBJ2-2	TGCGCCAGCAGCGCTTGGATTAACACCGGGGAGCTGTTTTTT	CASSAWINTGELFF
TRBV7-6	TRBD1	NA	TRBJ1-4	TGTGCCAGCAGCTTAGGTTCAGGGGGTTTGCGTGAAAAACTGTTTTTT	CASSLGSGGLREKLFF
TRBV2	NA	NA	TRBJ2-6	TGTGCCAGCACGGGACGGATCTCTGGGGCCAACGTCCTGACTTTC	CASTGRISGANVLTF
TRBV6-6	NA	NA	TRBJ2-5	TGTGCCAGCAGTCGGGACAGCGGGCAAGAGACCCAGTACTTC	CASSRDSGQETQYF
TRBV12-3/TRBV12-4	NA	NA	TRBJ2-1	TGTGCCAGCAGCTCAGGGTTTGAGCAGTTCTTC	CASSSGFEQFF
TRBV14	NA	NA	TRBJ2-2	TGTGCCAGCAGCCAAGTGGTGGGGACCGGGGAGCTGTTTTTT	CASSQVVGTGELFF
TRBV5-1	TRBD1	NA	TRBJ1-1	TGCGCCAGCAGCGGGGGGACAGCGAACACTGAAGCTTTCTTT	CASSGGTANTEAFF
TRBV13	TRBD2	NA	TRBJ2-2	TGTGCCAGCAGCCCATCGTGGCGTAGCGGGGCGAACACCGGGGAGCTGTTTTTT	CASSPSWRSGANTGELFF
TRBV9	TRBD2	NA	TRBJ2-5	TGTGCCAGCAGCGTAGTTGCCGCGGGAGGGCCCCAAGAGACCCAGTACTTC	CASSVVAAGGPQETQYF
TRBV14	NA	NA	TRBJ1-5	TGTGTGGGCCGAGGGAGGACAAGCAATCAGCCCCAGCATTTT	CVGRGRTSNQPQHF
TRBV7-2	TRBD2	once	TRBJ2-5	TGTGCCAGCAGCTTCCTGACTAGCGGGGGGCACCAAGAGACCCAGTACTTC	CASSFLTSGGHQETQYF
TRBV6-2/TRBV6-3	NA	NA	TRBJ2-1	TGTGCCAGCAGTTTTCGTCTAGGGCAGTTCTTC	CASSFRLGQFF
TRBV20-1	TRBD1	NA	TRBJ2-7	TGCAGTGCTAGAGTGGGACAGGGGGCGAAAGAGCAGTACTTC	CSARVGQGAKEQYF
TRBV3-1	TRBD1	NA	TRBJ1-4	TGTGCCAGCAGCCAACCAGGAGGCGGACAGGGGAGCCGAAAACTGTTTTTT	CASSQPGGGQGSRKLFF
TRBV6-1	NA	NA	TRBJ2-7	TGTGCCAGCAGTGGTACACTTGAGAGCTCCTACGAGCAGTACTTC	CASSGTLESSYEQYF
TRBV4-3	NA	NA	TRBJ2-3	TGCGCCAGCAGCCAAGCGGTAGGAGGGAAAGTAGATACGCAGTATTTT	CASSQAVGGKVDTQYF
TRBV2	TRBD1	NA	TRBJ1-2	TGTGCCAGCAGAGACAGGGGGACGGAGGGCTACACCTTC	CASRDRGTEGYTF
TRBV20-1	TRBD1	NA	TRBJ2-5	TGCAGTGGCGTGCCGGGACAGCGAGCCGGAGGGACCCAGTACTTC	CSGVPGQRAGGTQYF
TRBV5-4	TRBD1	NA	TRBJ2-2	TGTGCCAGCAGCTTGGCAGGCAGGGGGCAATTGGCCGGGGAGCTGTTTTTT	CASSLAGRGQLAGELFF
TRBV6-8	TRBD1	once	TRBJ2-5	TGTGCCAGCAGTTACTGGATTCACCCGGACAGGGTAGAGACCCAGTACTTC	CASSYWIHPDRVETQYF
TRBV5-1	NA	NA	TRBJ2-6	TGCGCCAGCAGCTTGAATTTCGACTCTGGGGCCAACGTCCTGACTTTC	CASSLNFDSGANVLTF
TRBV27	NA	once	TRBJ1-5	TGTGCCAGCAGTTTAAAGGGGGTAGGGCCCCAGCATTTT	CASSLKGVGPQHF
TRBV5-4	NA	NA	TRBJ1-1	TGTGCCAGCAGCTCGATGTTGGGCACTGAAGCTTTCTTT	CASSSMLGTEAFF
TRBV5-6	TRBD1	NA	TRBJ2-3	TGTGCCAGCAGCTTGAGGACAGGGGGGGGACGAGATACGCAGTATTTT	CASSLRTGGGRDTQYF
TRBV25-1	TRBD1	NA	TRBJ1-2	TGTGCCAGCAAAAGACAGGGGGCTGGCTATGGCTACACCTTC	CASKRQGAGYGYTF
TRBV30	TRBD2	NA	TRBJ2-1	TGTGCCTGGAGCGGCTCCGGGACTAAAGGCAATGAGCAGTTCTTC	CAWSGSGTKGNEQFF
TRBV5-1	TRBD2	NA	TRBJ2-5	TGCGCCAGCAGCTTAGCGGGGGTCCCCCAAGAGACCCAGTACTTC	CASSLAGVPQETQYF
TRBV20-1	TRBD1	NA	TRBJ2-6	TGCAGTGCATCCGGGACAGGGTTTTCCTCTGGGGCCAACGTCCTGACTTTC	CSASGTGFSSGANVLTF
TRBV7-2	NA	NA	TRBJ2-1	TGTGCCAGCAGCGCTCGGTCAGGGTGGTCCTACAATGAGCAGTTCTTC	CASSARSGWSYNEQFF
TRBV3-1	NA	NA	TRBJ2-1	TGTGCCAGCAGCCCTCGACTAGTCTCCTACAATGAGCAGTTCTTC	CASSPRLVSYNEQFF